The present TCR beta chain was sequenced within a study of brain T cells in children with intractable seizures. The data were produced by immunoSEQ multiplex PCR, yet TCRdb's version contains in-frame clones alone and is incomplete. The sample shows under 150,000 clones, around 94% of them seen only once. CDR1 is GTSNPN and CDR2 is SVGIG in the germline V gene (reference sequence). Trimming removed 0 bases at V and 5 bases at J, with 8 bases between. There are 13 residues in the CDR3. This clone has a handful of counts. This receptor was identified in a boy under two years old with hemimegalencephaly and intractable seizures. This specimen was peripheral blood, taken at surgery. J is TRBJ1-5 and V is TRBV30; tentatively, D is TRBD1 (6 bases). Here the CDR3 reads CAWSVKGDQPQHF. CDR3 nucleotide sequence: TGTGCCTGGAGTGTAAAGGGGGATCAGCCCCAGCATTTT. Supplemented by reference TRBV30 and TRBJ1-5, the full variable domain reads SQTIHQWPATLVQPVGSPLSLECTVEGTSNPNLYWYRQAAGRGLQLLFYSVGIGQISSEVPQNLSASRPQDRQFILSSKKLLLSDSGFYLCAWSVKGDQPQHFGDGTRLSIL.